This T cell receptor (beta chain) is from a study of blood T cell repertoires in COVID-19. On the study more broadly: The cDNA or gDNA used as material had been derived from T cells, B-cell-depleted T cells, or PBMCs.

Sequencing was performed with immunoSEQ multiplex PCR; in TCRdb, only in-frame clones are kept and a portion is missing. The sample records 250,000 or so clones, approximately 88% being singletons. With V trimmed by 6 bases and J by 6 bases, 3 bases remained unmatched. This CDR3 is built from 15 residues. Germline CDR1 and CDR2: SNHLY and FYNNEI. The sample consisted of peripheral blood. The V gene is TRBV2, the J gene TRBJ2-2, with TRBD2 matching 14 bases. This clonotype was obtained from a woman in her forties who had recovered from COVID-19. The CDR3 nucleotides read TGTGCCAGCAGGCAGGGACTAGCGGGAGCCGGGGAGCTGTTTTTT. Translated, it gives CASRQGLAGAGELFF.